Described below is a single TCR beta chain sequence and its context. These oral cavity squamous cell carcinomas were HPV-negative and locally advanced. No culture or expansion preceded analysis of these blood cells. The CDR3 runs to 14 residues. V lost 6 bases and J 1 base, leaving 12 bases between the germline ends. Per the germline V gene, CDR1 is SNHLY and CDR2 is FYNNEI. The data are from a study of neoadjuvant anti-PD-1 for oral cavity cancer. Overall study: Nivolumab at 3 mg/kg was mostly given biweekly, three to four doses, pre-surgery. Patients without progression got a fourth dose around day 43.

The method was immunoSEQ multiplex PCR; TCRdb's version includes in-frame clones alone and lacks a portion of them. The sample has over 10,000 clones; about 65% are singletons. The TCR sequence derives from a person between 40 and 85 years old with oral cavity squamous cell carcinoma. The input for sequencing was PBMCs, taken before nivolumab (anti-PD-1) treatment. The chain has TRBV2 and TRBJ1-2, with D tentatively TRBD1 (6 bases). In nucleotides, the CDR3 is TGTGCCAGCAGGCGCAGGGGCAATAACTATGGCTACACCTTC. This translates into CASRRRGNNYGYTF. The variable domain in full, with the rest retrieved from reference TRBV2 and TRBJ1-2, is EPEVTQTPSHQVTQMGQEVILRCVPISNHLYFYWYRQILGQKVEFLVSFYNNEISEKSEIFDDQFSVERPDGSNFTLKIRSTKLEDSAMYFCASRRRGNNYGYTFGSGTRLTVV.